The 23 T cell receptor beta chains in this list originate from one sample, sequenced in a study of OX40 agonist ivuxolimab in advanced cancers. Repertoires were generated with immunoSEQ multiplex PCR, while TCRdb's copy carries only in-frame clones and drops some. The sample has around 67,000 clones, 80% seen once; the top ten hold more than 1%. Specimen: CD4+ or CD8+ T cells sorted from blood, collected in a trial of the OX40 agonist ivuxolimab. All receptors derive from an adult with an advanced solid tumor such as melanoma, head and neck, liver or kidney cancer.

V gene TRBV18 combines with J gene TRBJ2-2; TRBD1 is a possible D gene (6 bases). Germline V gene sequence: CDR1 KGHSH, CDR2 LQKENI. V was cut by 1 base and J by 2 bases, with 11 bases left in between. This CDR3 is built from 16 residues. CDR3 amino acids: CASSPRPTGNTGELFF. In DNA, the CDR3 is TGTGCCAGCTCACCACGGCCGACAGGAAACACCGGGGAGCTGTTTTTT.

The chain has TRBV5-1 and TRBJ2-3; no firm D call. The ends were cut back, 4 bases at V and 4 bases at J, with 13 bases in the middle. CDR3 length equals 14 residues. The V gene's germline CDR1 is SGHRS and CDR2 YFSETQ. CDR3 DNA: TGCGCCAGCAGCCCTGGCGATGGGGCAGATACGCAGTATTTT. This sequence encodes CASSPGDGADTQYF.

The genes are TRBV9 and TRBJ2-2; 12 positions match TRBD2. V lost 3 bases, J lost 6 bases, and 3 bases stayed unmatched. The germline CDR1 and CDR2 sequences are SGDLS and YYNGEE. The CDR3 is 15 residues long. CDR3 DNA: TGTGCCAGCAGCGGGACTAGCGGGGCCCCCGGGGAGCTGTTTTTT. This translates into CASSGTSGAPGELFF. Variable domain in full (rest from reference TRBV9 and TRBJ2-2): DSGVTQTPKHLITATGQRVTLRCSPRSGDLSVYWYQQSLDQGLQFLIQYYNGEERAKGNILERFSAQQFPDLHSELNLSSLELGDSALYFCASSGTSGAPGELFFGEGSRLTVL.

The chain is built from TRBV6-1 and TRBJ2-7, with 9 positions matching TRBD1. The germline gives CDR1 MNHNS, CDR2 SASEGT. CDR3 size: 15 residues. V shed 10 bases, J shed 5 bases, and the junction held 15 bases outside the gene matches. CDR3: CATMASGTGRNEQYF. As DNA, the CDR3 is TGTGCCACCATGGCCTCCGGGACAGGGAGGAACGAGCAGTACTTC.

This chain uses TRBV30 with TRBJ1-2, with a tentative D call TRBD1 (5 bases). CDR1 and CDR2 from the germline V gene are GTSNPN and SVGIG (reference sequence). The V and J ends lost 0 bases and 8 bases respectively, with 13 bases between them. The CDR3 is 13 amino acids. DNA for the CDR3: TGTGCCTGGAGTGTAGGCAGGGTGGGAGGCTACACCTTC. This sequence encodes CAWSVGRVGGYTF.

The chain has TRBV6-1 and TRBJ2-7; D is undetermined. Between the trimmed V and J ends, which lost 2 bases and 4 bases, there was a span of 3 bases. The CDR3 loop spans 11 amino acids. CDR1 MNHNS and CDR2 SASEGT come from the germline V gene. In nucleotides, the CDR3 is TGTGCCAGCAGTGAAAGGTACGAGCAGTACTTC. It translates to CASSERYEQYF.

V usage is TRBV6-1 and J usage is TRBJ2-7, with 8 positions matching TRBD1. The CDR3 contains 14 residues. Germline CDR1 MNHNS, CDR2 SASEGT. With V trimmed by 4 bases and J by 2 bases, 4 bases remained unmatched. The CDR3 loop reads CASSATGAAYEQYF. For the CDR3, the DNA is TGTGCCAGCAGTGCGACAGGGGCAGCCTACGAGCAGTACTTC.

The J gene is TRBJ2-2, the V gene TRBV11-2; maybe TRBD2 (7 bases). From germline, CDR1 is SGHAT and CDR2 FQNNGV. The CDR3 totals 16 residues. Trimming cost V 7 bases and J 5 bases, with 20 bases left between them. DNA for the CDR3: TGTGCCAGCACACCGAGGGGGGGCGCAAGGACCGGGGAGCTGTTTTTT. As protein: CASTPRGGARTGELFF.

This clone was observed a few times. V and J are TRBV7-6 and TRBJ2-5, with D possibly TRBD1 on 6 matching bases. The CDR3 is 15 amino acids. Germline CDR1 SGHVS, CDR2 FNYEAQ. V shed 5 bases and J shed 8 bases, with 21 bases lying between them. CDR3 region: CASSPWTVLIETQYF. In DNA form, the CDR3 reads TGTGCCAGCAGCCCCTGGACAGTGCTAATTGAAACCCAGTACTTC.

This clone was observed once. The chain's CDR3 is CASSLGAPRTDTQYF. In nucleotides, the CDR3 is TGTGCCAGCAGCTTAGGTGCCCCACGCACAGATACGCAGTATTTT. This sequence joins TRBV11-1 and TRBJ2-3; D uncertain. The V gene lost 1 base and the J gene lost 1 base, with 9 bases spanning the gap. CDR1 is SGHAT, CDR2 FQDESV, per germline (reference sequence). The CDR3 runs to 15 residues.

The V and J genes are TRBV5-5 and TRBJ1-1; tentative D call: TRBD1 (6 bases). The CDR3 runs 15 residues. V lost 1 base, J lost 12 bases, and 22 bases lay in between. The germline V gene encodes CDR1 SGHKS and CDR2 YYEKEE (reference sequence). The CDR3 region has the DNA TGTGCCAGCAGCTTGAGGGGGGCCCGGGACATCATTACTTTCTTT. Translation: CASSLRGARDIITFF.

This clone has a handful of counts. This chain connects TRBV7-2 to TRBJ2-1; D call uncertain. Germline V lookup: CDR1 SGHTA, CDR2 FQGNSA. Between the trimmed V and J ends, which lost 3 bases and 0 bases, there was a span of 9 bases. This CDR3 has 15 residues. CDR3: CASSFSSSSYNEQFF. Written as DNA, the CDR3 is TGTGCCAGCAGCTTTAGCTCGAGCTCCTACAATGAGCAGTTCTTC.

This chain joins TRBV6-1 and TRBJ1-5; 7 nucleotides match TRBD1. Trimming cost V 4 bases and J 4 bases; bases outside gene matches: 10. Germline lookup yields CDR1 MNHNS and CDR2 SASEGT. The CDR3 has 16 amino acids. CDR3 sequence reads: CASSGPRQGMNQPQHF. CDR3 in DNA: TGTGCCAGCAGTGGCCCTCGACAGGGAATGAATCAGCCCCAGCATTTT.

J is TRBJ2-7 and V is TRBV6-6; D possibly matches TRBD1 or TRBD2 (5 bases each). This CDR3 contains 14 residues. V shed 7 bases and J shed 7 bases, with 20 bases lying between them. CDR1 is MNHNY and CDR2 is SVGAGI in the germline V gene (reference sequence). The CDR3 sequence: CASTLKGRESEQYF. CDR3 DNA sequence: TGTGCCAGCACCCTTAAAGGCAGGGAGAGTGAGCAGTACTTC.

J is TRBJ1-1 and V is TRBV7-9; 10 bases fit TRBD1. J lost 2 bases, V lost 4 bases, and 7 bases had no gene match. This CDR3 is 16 amino acids long. Germline CDR1 reads SEHNR; CDR2 reads FQNEAQ (reference sequence). CDR3 region: CASSSRQGAGNTEAFF. The CDR3 DNA reads TGTGCCAGCAGCTCCAGACAGGGGGCCGGAAACACTGAAGCTTTCTTT.

The J gene is TRBJ1-4, the V gene TRBV28; no clear D gene. Trimming removed 5 bases from V and 10 bases from J, with 14 bases in between. Germline CDR1 is MDHEN and CDR2 is SYDVKM. The CDR3 extends over 13 amino acids. CDR3 sequence reads: CASSSLKPGKLFF. The CDR3, as DNA: TGTGCCAGCAGTAGCCTTAAGCCGGGAAAACTGTTTTTT.

In the case of this clone: Possible read error: a much larger clone is one base away. V usage is TRBV2 and J usage is TRBJ2-3; a weak D match, TRBD2 (5 bases). Germline values: CDR1 SNHLY, CDR2 FYNNEI. Trimming removed 4 bases at V and 2 bases at J, with 13 bases between. The CDR3 has 15 amino acids. CDR3 nucleotides: TGTGCCAGCAGTGTAGCGACGCTAGACACAGATACGCAGTATTTT. Amino acids: CASSVATLDTDTQYF.

This chain uses TRBV11-2 with TRBJ1-5; D is unresolved. The CDR3 is 13 residues long. Per germline, CDR1 SGHAT and CDR2 FQNNGV. The ends were cut back, 5 bases at V and 6 bases at J, with 11 bases in the middle. The DNA for the CDR3 is TGTGCCAGCAGCCTCCAGGCCGCTCAGCCCCAGCATTTT. The encoded protein is CASSLQAAQPQHF. Filled out from reference TRBV11-2 and TRBJ1-5, the complete variable domain reads EAGVAQSPRYKIIEKRQSVAFWCNPISGHATLYWYQQILGQGPKLLIQFQNNGVVDDSQLPKDRFSAERLKGVDSTLKIQPAKLEDSAVYLCASSLQAAQPQHFGDGTRLSIL.

The chain couples TRBV7-2 to TRBJ2-2, with D hard to call. Germline values: CDR1 SGHTA, CDR2 FQGNSA. V lost 7 bases to trimming and J lost 2 bases, with 14 bases between them. This CDR3 spans 15 amino acids. CDR3 amino acids: CASNPLGRNTGELFF. Written as DNA, the CDR3 is TGTGCCAGCAACCCCCTGGGCCGTAACACCGGGGAGCTGTTTTTT. Together with reference TRBV7-2 and TRBJ2-2, the CDR3 gives the full variable domain: GAGVSQSPSNKVTEKGKDVELRCDPISGHTALYWYRQSLGQGLEFLIYFQGNSAPDKSGLPSDRFSAERTGGSVSTLTIQRTQQEDSAVYLCASNPLGRNTGELFFGEGSRLTVL.

In DNA form, the CDR3 reads TGTGCCAGCAATCCAGGCATAGAGACCCAGTACTTC. The encoded protein is CASNPGIETQYF. This chain connects TRBV2 to TRBJ2-5; D uncertain. Germline CDR1 and CDR2: SNHLY and FYNNEI. V gave up 7 bases and J gave up 4 bases, with 10 bases separating them. The CDR3 has 12 amino acids.

This clone counts as medium-sized. The chain joins TRBV7-9 to TRBJ1-6; 7 bases map to TRBD1. The CDR3 length is 15 residues. Trimming removed 1 base from V and 6 bases from J; junction bases left unmatched: 3. Germline CDR1 SEHNR, CDR2 FQNEAQ (reference sequence). The CDR3: CASSLGRGPNSPLHF. The DNA of the CDR3 is TGTGCCAGCAGCTTAGGGAGGGGGCCTAATTCACCCCTCCACTTT. The variable domain in full, with the rest retrieved from reference TRBV7-9 and TRBJ1-6, is DTGVSQNPRHKITKRGQNVTFRCDPISEHNRLYWYRQTLGQGPEFLTYFQNEAQLEKSRLLSDRFSAERPKGSFSTLEIQRTEQGDSAMYLCASSLGRGPNSPLHFGNGTRLTVT.

This chain joins TRBV4-3 and TRBJ2-2; possible D gene TRBD2, 5 bases. The germline V gene encodes CDR1 LGHNA and CDR2 YSLEER. The CDR3 consists of 14 residues. Trimming pared 0 bases from V and 4 bases from J, leaving 6 bases between. The CDR3 nucleotides read TGCGCCAGCAGCCAAGAAAGCGGCACCGGGGAGCTGTTTTTT. This translates into CASSQESGTGELFF.

The V and J genes are TRBV23-1 and TRBJ1-2; TRBD1 is a possible D gene (6 bases). TRBV23-1 is labeled an ORF, and its function is uncertain. The length of the CDR3 is 17 residues. Trimming removed 5 bases at V and 4 bases at J, with 23 bases between. This CDR3 is CASSYYPSGQLPYGYTF. The CDR3 nucleotides read TGCGCCAGCAGTTATTACCCATCGGGACAACTACCCTATGGCTACACCTTC.